Listed here are 9 T cell receptor beta chains from one sample, sequenced in a study of memory CD4+ T cells and cytomegalovirus serostatus. Sequencing was performed with immunoSEQ multiplex PCR; in TCRdb, only in-frame clones are kept and a portion is missing. In the table there are 25,000 to 30,000 clones, roughly 80% of which are singletons. The sort gate was single viable CD3+CD4+CD8-CD45RO+ cells for memory CD4+ T cells. Sequenced sample: memory CD4+ T cells from blood. The receptors shown here come from an adult in good health and CMV-seronegative.

Written as DNA, the CDR3 is TGCGCCAGCAGCCCCTCAGGGAACACCGGGGAGCTGTTTTTT. This encodes CASSPSGNTGELFF. The chain recombines TRBV5-1 with TRBJ2-2; unclear D gene. Trimming took 4 bases from V and 1 from J, leaving 8 bases between them. The CDR3 totals 14 residues. Per germline, CDR1 SGHRS and CDR2 YFSETQ.

The chain has TRBV7-2 and TRBJ2-6, with D tentatively TRBD1 or TRBD2 (5 bases each). CDR1 and CDR2 (germline): SGHTA, FQGNSA. V gave up 4 bases and J gave up 0 bases, with 19 bases separating them. The CDR3 consists of 19 residues. DNA of the CDR3: TGTGCCAGCAGCTCCCCCTCGAGGGGCAGACCCTCTGGGGCCAACGTCCTGACTTTC. This codes for CASSSPSRGRPSGANVLTF.

The rearrangement uses TRBV30 and TRBJ1-2; 7 bases match TRBD1. CDR1 GTSNPN and CDR2 SVGIG come from the germline V gene (reference sequence). The junction had 13 bases not matched to a gene; V was cut back by 0 bases and J by 0 bases. CDR3 length equals 18 residues. Here the CDR3 reads CAWSVPRDRTNSNYGYTF. The DNA of the CDR3 is TGTGCCTGGAGTGTACCCCGGGACAGAACGAACTCTAACTATGGCTACACCTTC.

The chain links TRBV28 to TRBJ2-7; D ambiguous. There are 12 residues in the CDR3. V dropped 5 bases and J dropped 0 bases, with 5 bases sitting between them. CDR1 and CDR2 (germline): MDHEN, SYDVKM. The CDR3 region is CASSPPSYEQYF. CDR3 nucleotides: TGTGCCAGCAGTCCTCCCTCCTACGAGCAGTACTTC. The full variable domain, completed using reference TRBV28 and TRBJ2-7, is DVKVTQSSRYLVKRTGEKVFLECVQDMDHENMFWYRQDPGLGLRLIYFSYDVKMKEKGDIPEGYSVSREKKERFSLILESASTNQTSMYLCASSPPSYEQYFGPGTRLTVT.

The chain links TRBV7-2 to TRBJ1-3, with unresolved D. Germline values: CDR1 SGHTA, CDR2 FQGNSA. The germline V and J ends were trimmed by 0 bases and 0 bases, with 6 bases remaining between them. The length of the CDR3 is 15 residues. The CDR3: CASSLAGGSGNTIYF. CDR3 nucleotide sequence: TGTGCCAGCAGCTTAGCTGGCGGCTCTGGAAACACCATATATTTT.

In nucleotides, the CDR3 is TGTGCCAGCGGAAAACGGAGCGCAACACTCTACGAGCAGTACTTC. Amino acids: CASGKRSATLYEQYF. J is TRBJ2-7 and V is TRBV19; D is uncertain. The CDR3 has 15 amino acids. Germline lookup yields CDR1 LNHDA and CDR2 SQIVND (reference sequence). The germline V and J ends were trimmed by 9 bases and 3 bases, with 21 bases remaining between them.

The count of this clone is one. CDR3 bases: TGCGCCAGCAGCGCGGGACTCCATGAGCAGTTCTTC. Translation gives CASSAGLHEQFF. The chain links TRBV5-1 to TRBJ2-1, with D possibly matching TRBD2 (6 bases). V gave up 4 bases and J gave up 8 bases, with 10 bases separating them. This CDR3 comprises 12 residues. The germline V gene has CDR1 SGHRS and CDR2 YFSETQ.

The chain links TRBV7-2 to TRBJ2-7; D could derive from TRBD1 or TRBD2 (7 bases each). Germline CDR1 reads SGHTA; CDR2 reads FQGNSA. The CDR3 loop spans 15 amino acids. Trimming left V 3 bases short and J 3 bases short, with 15 bases between. The CDR3 is CASSLGGGRGYEQYF. The CDR3 DNA reads TGTGCCAGCAGCTTGGGAGGGGGCCGAGGCTACGAGCAGTACTTC.

The chain has TRBV11-3 and TRBJ1-5; the D is unclear. The CDR3 extends over 16 amino acids. V gave up 3 bases and J gave up 2 bases, with 14 bases separating them. The germline CDR1 and CDR2 sequences are SGHNT and YENEEA. The CDR3 region has the DNA TGTGCCAGCAGCTTGAGAATCGGTCCAGGCAATCAGCCCCAGCATTTT. This gives the protein CASSLRIGPGNQPQHF.